This TCR beta chain was recovered during a study of human T cells and chemical hapten exposure. Overall study results and limits: Patch test scores rose with PT1 expanded TCR counts, a positive correlation.

This clonotype was recorded at least ten times. The antigen is undetermined. The time point is: patch test 2, 6 weeks after DPC sensitization. The treatment denotes: therapeutic diphenylcyclopropenone sensitization with weekly scalp DPC. TCRdb re-analysed the RACE reads in MiXCR, keeping a single row per CDR3 protein. The table includes more than 90,000 distinct CDR3 sequences, around 10% detected once. The source material was whole blood, sampled in connection with sensitization to the hapten diphenylcyclopropenone (DPC). This sequence originates from a woman in her thirties or forties with alopecia areata. Some clones in this sample may be carry-over from other donors' samples.

The CDR3 bases are TGTGCCAGCAGCGTAGGGACAGCTAGCAATCAGCCCCAGCATTTT. Its protein product is CASSVGTASNQPQHF. J is TRBJ1-5 and V is TRBV9; D possibly corresponds to TRBD1 (6 bases). Germline CDR1 is SGDLS and CDR2 is YYNGEE. The CDR3 has 15 amino acids. Trimming left V 0 bases short and J 0 bases short, with 7 bases between.